The TCR beta chain under discussion was sequenced for a study of early T cells in non-severe SARS-CoV-2 infection. Germline CDR1 and CDR2: DFQATT and SNEGSKA (reference sequence). The CDR3 contains 13 residues. Deletions cut 1 base from V and 6 bases from J, with 13 bases between. TCRdb reprocessed the 5' RACE reads via MiXCR and lists one record per CDR3 protein. The table lists about 26,000 distinct CDR3 sequences, less than 6.5% of them singletons. V and J are TRBV20-1 and TRBJ2-7; no reliable D call. The sequence was collected from an adult who was a healthcare worker with PCR-confirmed SARS-CoV-2 infection or an uninfected control (not recorded which). Sequencing was done on a sample of whole blood. CDR3 loop: CSARGTALPEQYF. CDR3 DNA sequence: TGCAGTGCTAGAGGGACGGCACTCCCCGAGCAGTACTTC.